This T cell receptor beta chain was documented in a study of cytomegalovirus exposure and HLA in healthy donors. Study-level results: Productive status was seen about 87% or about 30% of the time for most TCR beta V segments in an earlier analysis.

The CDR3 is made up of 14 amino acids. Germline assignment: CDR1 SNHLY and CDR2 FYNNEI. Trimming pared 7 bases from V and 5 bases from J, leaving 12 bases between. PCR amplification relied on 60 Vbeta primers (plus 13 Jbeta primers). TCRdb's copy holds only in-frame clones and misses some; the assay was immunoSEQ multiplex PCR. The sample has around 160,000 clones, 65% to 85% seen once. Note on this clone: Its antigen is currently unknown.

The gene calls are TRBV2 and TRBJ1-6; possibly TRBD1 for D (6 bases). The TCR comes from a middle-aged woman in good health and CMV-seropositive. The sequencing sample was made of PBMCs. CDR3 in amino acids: CASTPGQDNSPLHF. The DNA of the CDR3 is TGTGCCAGCACACCGGGACAAGATAATTCACCCCTCCACTTT.